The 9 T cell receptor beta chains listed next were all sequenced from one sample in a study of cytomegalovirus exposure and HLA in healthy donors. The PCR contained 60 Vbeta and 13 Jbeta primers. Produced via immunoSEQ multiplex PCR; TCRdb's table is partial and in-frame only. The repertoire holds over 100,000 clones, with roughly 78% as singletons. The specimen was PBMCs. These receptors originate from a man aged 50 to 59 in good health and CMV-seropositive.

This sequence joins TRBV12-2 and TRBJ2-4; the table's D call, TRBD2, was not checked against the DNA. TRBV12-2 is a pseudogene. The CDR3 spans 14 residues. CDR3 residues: CASRSAREGFPGAF. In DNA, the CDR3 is TGTGCAAGTCGCTCAGCGAGGGAGGGGTTCCCCGGGGCCTTC.

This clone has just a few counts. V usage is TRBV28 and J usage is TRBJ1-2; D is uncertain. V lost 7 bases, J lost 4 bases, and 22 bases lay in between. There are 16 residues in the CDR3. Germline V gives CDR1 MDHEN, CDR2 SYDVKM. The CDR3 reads CASIPPVPRGGYGYTF. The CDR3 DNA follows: TGTGCCAGCATTCCTCCCGTCCCCCGGGGTGGCTATGGCTACACCTTC.

DNA for the CDR3: TGTGCCAGCAGTCCGCGGGGGGGCATGAACACTGAAGCTTTCTTT. Translation: CASSPRGGMNTEAFF. This chain uses TRBV6-6 with TRBJ1-1; D may be TRBD1 (6 bases). Germline-derived CDR1 and CDR2 are MNHNY and SVGAGI (reference sequence). V was cut by 5 bases and J by 0 bases, with 13 bases left in between. The CDR3 sequence is 15 residues long.

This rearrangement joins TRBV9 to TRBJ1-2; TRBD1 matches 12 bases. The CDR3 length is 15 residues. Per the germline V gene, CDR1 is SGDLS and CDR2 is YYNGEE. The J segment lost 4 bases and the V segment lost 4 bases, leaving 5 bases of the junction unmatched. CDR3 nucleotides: TGTGCCAGCAGCACCGGGACAGGGGGCCCCTATGGCTACACCTTC. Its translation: CASSTGTGGPYGYTF. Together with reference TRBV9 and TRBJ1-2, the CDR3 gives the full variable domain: DSGVTQTPKHLITATGQRVTLRCSPRSGDLSVYWYQQSLDQGLQFLIQYYNGEERAKGNILERFSAQQFPDLHSELNLSSLELGDSALYFCASSTGTGGPYGYTFGSGTRLTVV.

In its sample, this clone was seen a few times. CDR3: CASTGTSNTEAFF. CDR3 in DNA: TGCGCCAGTACCGGGACATCGAACACTGAAGCTTTCTTT. This rearrangement joins TRBV5-1 to TRBJ1-1, with D possibly being TRBD1 (6 bases). This CDR3 comprises 13 residues. Germline lookup yields CDR1 SGHRS and CDR2 YFSETQ. V was shortened by 8 bases and J by 1 base, with 12 bases between the two germline ends.

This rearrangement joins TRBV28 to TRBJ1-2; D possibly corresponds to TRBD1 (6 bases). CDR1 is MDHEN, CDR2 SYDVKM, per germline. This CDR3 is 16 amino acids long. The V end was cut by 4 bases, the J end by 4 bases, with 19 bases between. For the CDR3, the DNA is TGTGCCAGCAGTTCCGTCACAGGGCCTGCAGGCTATGGCTACACCTTC. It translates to CASSSVTGPAGYGYTF.

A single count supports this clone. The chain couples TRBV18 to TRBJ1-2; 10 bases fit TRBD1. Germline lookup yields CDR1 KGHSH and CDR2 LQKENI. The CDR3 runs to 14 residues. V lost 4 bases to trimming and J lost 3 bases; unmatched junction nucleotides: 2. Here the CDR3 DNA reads TGTGCCAGCTCACTCGGGACAGGGGACTATGGCTACACCTTC. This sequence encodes CASSLGTGDYGYTF.

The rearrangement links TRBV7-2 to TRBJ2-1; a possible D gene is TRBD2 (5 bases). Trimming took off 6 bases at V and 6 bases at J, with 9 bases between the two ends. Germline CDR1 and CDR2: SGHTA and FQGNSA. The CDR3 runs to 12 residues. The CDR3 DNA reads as TGTGCCAGCAGGCGGGCACCCAATGAGCAGTTCTTC. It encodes CASRRAPNEQFF.

The CDR3 bases are TGTGCCAGCTCATCCGGGACACTGAACACCGGGGAGCTGTTTTTT. Amino acid sequence: CASSSGTLNTGELFF. The V and J genes are TRBV18 and TRBJ2-2; a weak D match, TRBD1 (6 bases). CDR1 and CDR2 from the germline V gene are KGHSH and LQKENI. V was trimmed by 5 bases and J by 1 base, leaving 11 bases between them. The CDR3 runs to 15 residues.